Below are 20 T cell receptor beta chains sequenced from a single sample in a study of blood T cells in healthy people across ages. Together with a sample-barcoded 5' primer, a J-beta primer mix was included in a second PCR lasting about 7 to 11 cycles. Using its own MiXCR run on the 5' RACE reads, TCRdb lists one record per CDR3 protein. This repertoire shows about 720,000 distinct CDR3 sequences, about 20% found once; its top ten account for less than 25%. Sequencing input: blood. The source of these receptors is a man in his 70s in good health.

CDR3 sequence (DNA): TGTGCCAGCAGACGACACAGCACTAGCACAGATACGCAGTATTTT. It yields the protein CASRRHSTSTDTQYF. This chain links TRBV12-3 or TRBV12-4 with TRBJ2-3; D gene unclear. V gave up 6 bases and J gave up 0 bases, with 13 bases separating them. There are 15 residues in the CDR3.

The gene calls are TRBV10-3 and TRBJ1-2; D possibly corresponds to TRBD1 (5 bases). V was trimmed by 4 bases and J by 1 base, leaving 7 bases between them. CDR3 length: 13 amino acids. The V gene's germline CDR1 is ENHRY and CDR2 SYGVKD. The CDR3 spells CAISGQYNYGYTF. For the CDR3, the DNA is TGTGCCATCAGTGGACAGTATAACTATGGCTACACCTTC.

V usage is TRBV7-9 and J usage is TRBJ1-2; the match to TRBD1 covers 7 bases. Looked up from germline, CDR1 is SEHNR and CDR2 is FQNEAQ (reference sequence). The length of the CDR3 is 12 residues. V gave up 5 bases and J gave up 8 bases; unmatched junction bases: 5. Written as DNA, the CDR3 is TGTGCCAGCAGCGACAGGGCCTGGGGCTACACCTTC. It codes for CASSDRAWGYTF.

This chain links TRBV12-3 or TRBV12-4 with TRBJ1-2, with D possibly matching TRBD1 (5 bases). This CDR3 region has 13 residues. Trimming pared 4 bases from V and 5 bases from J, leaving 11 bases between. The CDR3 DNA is TGTGCCAGCAGTTCACAGGAAGGGTATGGCTACACCTTC. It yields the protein CASSSQEGYGYTF.

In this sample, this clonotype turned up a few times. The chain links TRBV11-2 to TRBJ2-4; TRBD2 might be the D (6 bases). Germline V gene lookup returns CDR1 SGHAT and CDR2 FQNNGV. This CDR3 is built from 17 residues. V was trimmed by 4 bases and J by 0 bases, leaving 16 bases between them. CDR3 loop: CASSSDRLVLAKNIQYF. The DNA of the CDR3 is TGTGCCAGCAGCTCCGATCGACTAGTCCTAGCCAAAAACATTCAGTACTTC.

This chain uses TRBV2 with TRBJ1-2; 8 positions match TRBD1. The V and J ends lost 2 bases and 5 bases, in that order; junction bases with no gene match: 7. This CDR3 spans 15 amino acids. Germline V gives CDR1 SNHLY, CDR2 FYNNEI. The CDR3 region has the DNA TGTGCCAGCAGTGAAAGGACAGGGTACACGTATGGCTACACCTTC. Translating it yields CASSERTGYTYGYTF. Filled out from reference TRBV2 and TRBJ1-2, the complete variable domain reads EPEVTQTPSHQVTQMGQEVILRCVPISNHLYFYWYRQILGQKVEFLVSFYNNEISEKSEIFDDQFSVERPDGSNFTLKIRSTKLEDSAMYFCASSERTGYTYGYTFGSGTRLTVV.

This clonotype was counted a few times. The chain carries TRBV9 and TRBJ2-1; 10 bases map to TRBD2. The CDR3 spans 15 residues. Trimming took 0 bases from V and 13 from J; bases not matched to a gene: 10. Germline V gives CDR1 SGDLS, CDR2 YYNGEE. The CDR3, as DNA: TGTGCCAGCAGCGTAGAGGGAGCGGGAGGGAGTAAACAGTTCTTC. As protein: CASSVEGAGGSKQFF.

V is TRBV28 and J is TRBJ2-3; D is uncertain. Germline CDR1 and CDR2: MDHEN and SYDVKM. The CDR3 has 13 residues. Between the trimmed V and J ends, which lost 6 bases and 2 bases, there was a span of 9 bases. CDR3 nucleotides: TGTGCCAGCAGCACCCGTCACACAGATACGCAGTATTTT. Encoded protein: CASSTRHTDTQYF.

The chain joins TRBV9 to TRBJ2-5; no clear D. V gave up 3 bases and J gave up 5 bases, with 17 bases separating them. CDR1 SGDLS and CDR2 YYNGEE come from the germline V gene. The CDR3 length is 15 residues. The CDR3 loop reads CASSETAASWETQYF. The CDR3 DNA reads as TGTGCCAGCAGCGAGACCGCGGCGAGTTGGGAGACCCAGTACTTC.

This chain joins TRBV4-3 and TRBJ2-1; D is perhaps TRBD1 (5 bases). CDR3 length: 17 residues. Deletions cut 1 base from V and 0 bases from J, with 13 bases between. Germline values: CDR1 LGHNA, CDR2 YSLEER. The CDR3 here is CASSQVGRVSSYNEQFF. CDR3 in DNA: TGCGCCAGCAGCCAAGTCGGCAGGGTGAGCTCCTACAATGAGCAGTTCTTC.

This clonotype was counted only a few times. The CDR3 region is CASSRQGWNEKLFF. The CDR3 nucleotides are TGTGCCAGCAGTCGACAGGGTTGGAATGAAAAACTGTTTTTT. The chain uses TRBV27 and TRBJ1-4; TRBD1 matches 7 bases. The CDR3 is 14 amino acids. V gave up 5 bases and J gave up 5 bases; unmatched junction bases: 5. Germline loops: CDR1 MNHEY, CDR2 SMNVEV (reference sequence).

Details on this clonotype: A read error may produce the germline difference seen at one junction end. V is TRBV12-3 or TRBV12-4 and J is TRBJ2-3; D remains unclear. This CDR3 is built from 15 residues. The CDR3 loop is CASSRTKASADAQYF. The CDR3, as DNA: TGTGCCAGCAGTCGTACCAAGGCCAGCGCAGATGCGCAGTATTTT.

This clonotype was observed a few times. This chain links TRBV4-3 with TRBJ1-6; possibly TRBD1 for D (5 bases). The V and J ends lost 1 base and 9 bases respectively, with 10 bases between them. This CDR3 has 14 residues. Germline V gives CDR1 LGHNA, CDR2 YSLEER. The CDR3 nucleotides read TGCGCCAGCAGCCAAGGACAGTTGGGTTCACCCCTCCACTTT. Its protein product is CASSQGQLGSPLHF.

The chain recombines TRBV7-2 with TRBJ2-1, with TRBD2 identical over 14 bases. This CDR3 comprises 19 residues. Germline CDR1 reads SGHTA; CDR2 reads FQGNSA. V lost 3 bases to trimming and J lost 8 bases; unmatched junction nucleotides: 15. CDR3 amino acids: CASSFRTSGRPIRVDEQFF. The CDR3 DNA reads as TGTGCCAGCAGCTTCAGGACTAGCGGGAGGCCCATTAGAGTTGATGAGCAGTTCTTC.

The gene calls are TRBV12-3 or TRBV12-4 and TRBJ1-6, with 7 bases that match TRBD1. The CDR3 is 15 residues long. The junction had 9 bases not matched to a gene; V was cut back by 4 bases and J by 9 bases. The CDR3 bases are TGTGCCAGCAGTTCTTCCAAGGGGGCTGGTTCACCCCTCCACTTT. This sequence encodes CASSSSKGAGSPLHF.

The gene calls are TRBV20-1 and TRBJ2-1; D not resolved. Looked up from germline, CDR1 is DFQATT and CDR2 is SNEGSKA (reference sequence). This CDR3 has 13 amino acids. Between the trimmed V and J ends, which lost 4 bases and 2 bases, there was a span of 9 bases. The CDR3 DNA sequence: TGCAGTGCTACTGGCGAAACCTACAATGAGCAGTTCTTC. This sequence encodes CSATGETYNEQFF.

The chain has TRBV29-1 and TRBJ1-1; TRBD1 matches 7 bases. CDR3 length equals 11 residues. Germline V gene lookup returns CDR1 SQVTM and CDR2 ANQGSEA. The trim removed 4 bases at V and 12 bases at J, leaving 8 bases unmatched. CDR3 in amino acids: CSVVGATGTFF. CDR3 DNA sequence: TGCAGCGTTGTGGGGGCGACAGGGACTTTCTTT.

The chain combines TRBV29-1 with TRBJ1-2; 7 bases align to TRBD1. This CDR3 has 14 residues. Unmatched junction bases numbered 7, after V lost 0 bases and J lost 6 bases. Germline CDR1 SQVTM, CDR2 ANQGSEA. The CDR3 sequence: CSVEDFRDRDGYTF. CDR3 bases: TGCAGCGTTGAAGATTTTCGGGACAGAGATGGCTACACCTTC.

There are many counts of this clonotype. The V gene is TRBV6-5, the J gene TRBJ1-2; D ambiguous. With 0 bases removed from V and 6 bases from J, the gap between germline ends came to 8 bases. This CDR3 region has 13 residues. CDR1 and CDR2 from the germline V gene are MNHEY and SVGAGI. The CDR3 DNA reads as TGTGCCAGCAGTTACTCGCAGCGCAATGGCTACACCTTC. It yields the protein CASSYSQRNGYTF.

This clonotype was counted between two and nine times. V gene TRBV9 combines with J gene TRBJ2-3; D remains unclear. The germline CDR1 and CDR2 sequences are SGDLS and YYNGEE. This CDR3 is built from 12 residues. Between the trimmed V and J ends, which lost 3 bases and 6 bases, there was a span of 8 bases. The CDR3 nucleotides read TGTGCCAGCAGCGCCATCGGGGATACGCAGTATTTT. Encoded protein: CASSAIGDTQYF.